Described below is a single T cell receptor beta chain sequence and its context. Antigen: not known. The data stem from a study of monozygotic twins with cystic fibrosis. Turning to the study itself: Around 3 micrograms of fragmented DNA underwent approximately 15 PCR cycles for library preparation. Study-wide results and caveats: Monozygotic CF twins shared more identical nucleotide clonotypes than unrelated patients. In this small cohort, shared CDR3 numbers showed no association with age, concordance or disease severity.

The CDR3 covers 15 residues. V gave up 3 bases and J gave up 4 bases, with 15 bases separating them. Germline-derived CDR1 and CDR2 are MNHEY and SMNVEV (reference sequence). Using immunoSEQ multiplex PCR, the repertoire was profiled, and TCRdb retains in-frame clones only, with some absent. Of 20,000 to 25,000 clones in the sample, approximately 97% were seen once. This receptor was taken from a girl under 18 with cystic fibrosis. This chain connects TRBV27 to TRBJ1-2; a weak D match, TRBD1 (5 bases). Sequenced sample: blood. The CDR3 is CASSLGRTSLYGYTF. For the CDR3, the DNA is TGTGCCAGCAGTTTGGGACGGACTAGTCTCTATGGCTACACCTTC.